This T cell receptor (beta chain) was retrieved from a study of blood T cell repertoires in COVID-19. Across the study: The cDNA or gDNA used as material had been derived from T cells, B-cell-depleted T cells, or PBMCs.

Data came from immunoSEQ multiplex PCR; TCRdb stores just in-frame clones and leaves some out. The sample shows 120,000 or so clones, roughly 84% of them seen only once. CDR3 length: 16 amino acids. V was clipped by 6 bases and J by 1 base; unmatched bases: 7. CDR1 MNHEY and CDR2 SMNVEV come from the germline V gene (reference sequence). Sequencing used PBMCs or T cells enriched from blood (not recorded which). The chain is built from TRBV27 and TRBJ2-2; 8 bases match TRBD2. This TCR derives from a woman in her 30s who had recovered from COVID-19. CDR3: CASSQSGRGNTGELFF. DNA of the CDR3: TGTGCCAGCAGCCAGAGCGGGAGAGGGAACACCGGGGAGCTGTTTTTT.